This TCR beta chain stems from a study of T-cell memory formation after mild COVID-19. Germline trimming cut 6 bases from V and 8 bases from J; bases unmatched to any gene: 11. The CDR3 is made up of 14 amino acids. Turning to this clonotype: Its antigen remains unidentified.

TCRdb re-derived calls from the 5' RACE reads in MiXCR, one entry per CDR3 protein. The sample consists of 200,000 to 300,000 distinct CDR3 sequences, about a sixth of them appearing once. The study, taken as a whole, reports: Among clones contracting day 15 to 85, CD4/CD8 was balanced, whereas later expanders leaned CD4+.

The sample consisted of PBMCs or a T cell subset sorted from them (not recorded which). The receptor was isolated from a man aged 18 to 29 who had mild COVID-19 (a few samples of this study predate the infection). Cell type and time point are not known. The chain couples TRBV12-3 or TRBV12-4 to TRBJ1-2; 8 bases line up with TRBD1. CDR3 loop: CASRTSGQGVGYTF. The CDR3 DNA follows: TGTGCCAGCAGGACCTCAGGACAGGGAGTGGGCTACACCTTC.